This T cell receptor beta chain was obtained from a study of blood T cell repertoires in COVID-19. On the study more broadly: Sites in the United States, Italy and Spain provided acute and convalescent COVID-19 samples. T cells, B-cell-depleted T cells, or PBMCs supplied cDNA or gDNA.

There are 15 residues in the CDR3. Germline V gene lookup returns CDR1 SSHAT and CDR2 FNYEAQ (reference sequence). V was shortened by 5 bases and J by 4 bases, with 15 bases between the two germline ends. This clone was seen a few times. Original methodology: Cell counts per sample came from amplifying reference gene primers. Data came from immunoSEQ multiplex PCR; TCRdb stores just in-frame clones and leaves some out. Clone size and the V and J calls come from that table; the DNA yielded D and trimming. The sample consists of some 40,000 clones, 69% of them appearing once. The rearrangement uses TRBV7-7 and TRBJ1-3; weak D call: TRBD1 (5 bases). The source material was peripheral blood. The sequence was obtained from an elderly man with acute or convalescent COVID-19. CDR3 coding DNA: TGTGCCAGCAGCCCCAGCGGGGGTTCGGGAAACACCATATATTTT. As protein: CASSPSGGSGNTIYF.